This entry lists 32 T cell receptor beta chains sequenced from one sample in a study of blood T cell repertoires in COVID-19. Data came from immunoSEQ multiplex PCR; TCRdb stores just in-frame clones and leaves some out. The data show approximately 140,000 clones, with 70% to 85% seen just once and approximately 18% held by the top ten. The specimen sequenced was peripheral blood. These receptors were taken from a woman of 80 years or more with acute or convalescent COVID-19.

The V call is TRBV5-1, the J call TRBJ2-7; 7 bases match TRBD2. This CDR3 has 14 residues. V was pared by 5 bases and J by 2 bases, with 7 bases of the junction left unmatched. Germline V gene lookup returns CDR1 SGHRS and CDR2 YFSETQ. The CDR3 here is CASSWAGRAYEQYF. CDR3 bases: TGCGCCAGCAGTTGGGCAGGGAGGGCCTACGAGCAGTACTTC.

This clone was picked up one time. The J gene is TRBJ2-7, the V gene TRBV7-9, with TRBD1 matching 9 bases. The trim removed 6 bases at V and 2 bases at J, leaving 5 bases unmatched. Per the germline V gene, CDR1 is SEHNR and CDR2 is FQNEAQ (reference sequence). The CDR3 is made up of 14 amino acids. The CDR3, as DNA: TGTGCCAGCAGGACCGGGACAGGGCCCTACGAGCAGTACTTC. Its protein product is CASRTGTGPYEQYF.

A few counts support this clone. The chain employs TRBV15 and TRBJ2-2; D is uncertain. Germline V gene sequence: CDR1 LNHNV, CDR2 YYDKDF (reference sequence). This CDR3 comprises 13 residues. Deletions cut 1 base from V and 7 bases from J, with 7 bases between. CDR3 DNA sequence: TGTGCCACCAGCAGAGTGCCTAGCGGGGAGCTGTTTTTT. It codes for CATSRVPSGELFF.

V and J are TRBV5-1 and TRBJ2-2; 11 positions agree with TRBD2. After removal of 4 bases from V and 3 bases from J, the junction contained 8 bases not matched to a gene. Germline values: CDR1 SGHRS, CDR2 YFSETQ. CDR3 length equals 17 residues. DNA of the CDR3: TGCGCCAGCAGCCCGGATACTAGCGGGAGCCACACCGGGGAGCTGTTTTTT. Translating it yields CASSPDTSGSHTGELFF.

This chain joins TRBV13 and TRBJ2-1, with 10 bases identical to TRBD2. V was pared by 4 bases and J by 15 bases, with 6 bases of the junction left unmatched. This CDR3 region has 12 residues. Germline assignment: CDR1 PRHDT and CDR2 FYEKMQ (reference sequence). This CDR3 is CASSSLAGAAFF. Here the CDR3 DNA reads TGTGCCAGCAGCTCTCTAGCGGGAGCGGCGTTCTTC.

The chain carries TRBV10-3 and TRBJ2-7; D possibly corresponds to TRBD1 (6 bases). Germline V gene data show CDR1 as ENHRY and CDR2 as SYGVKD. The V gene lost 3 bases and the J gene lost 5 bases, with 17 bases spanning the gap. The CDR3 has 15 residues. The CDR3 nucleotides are TGTGCCATCAGTGACCCCGGGACACCTACGGACGAGCAGTACTTC. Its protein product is CAISDPGTPTDEQYF.

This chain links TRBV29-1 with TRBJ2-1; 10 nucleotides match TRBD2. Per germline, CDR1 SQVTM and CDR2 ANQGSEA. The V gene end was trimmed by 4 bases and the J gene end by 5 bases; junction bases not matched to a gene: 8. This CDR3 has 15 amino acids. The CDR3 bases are TGCAGCGTTGTGGGGAGACTAGCGGGCAACAATGAGCAGTTCTTC. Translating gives CSVVGRLAGNNEQFF.

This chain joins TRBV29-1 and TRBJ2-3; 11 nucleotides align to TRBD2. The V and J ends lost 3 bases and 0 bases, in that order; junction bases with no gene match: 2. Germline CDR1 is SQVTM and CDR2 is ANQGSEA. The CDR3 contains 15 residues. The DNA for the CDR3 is TGCAGCGTTGAGACTAGCGGGATTAGCACAGATACGCAGTATTTT. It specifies CSVETSGISTDTQYF.

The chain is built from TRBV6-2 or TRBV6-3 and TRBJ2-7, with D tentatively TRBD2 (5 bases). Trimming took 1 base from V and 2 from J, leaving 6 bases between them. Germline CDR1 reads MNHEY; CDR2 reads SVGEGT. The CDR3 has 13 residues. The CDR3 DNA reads TGTGCCAGCAGTTACTTGAGGGCCTACGAGCAGTACTTC. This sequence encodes CASSYLRAYEQYF.

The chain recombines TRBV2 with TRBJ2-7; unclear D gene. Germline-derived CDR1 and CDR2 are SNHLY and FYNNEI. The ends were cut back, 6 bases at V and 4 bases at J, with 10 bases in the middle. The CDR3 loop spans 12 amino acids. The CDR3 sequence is CASSFTEYEQYF. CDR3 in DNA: TGTGCCAGCAGCTTTACAGAGTACGAGCAGTACTTC.

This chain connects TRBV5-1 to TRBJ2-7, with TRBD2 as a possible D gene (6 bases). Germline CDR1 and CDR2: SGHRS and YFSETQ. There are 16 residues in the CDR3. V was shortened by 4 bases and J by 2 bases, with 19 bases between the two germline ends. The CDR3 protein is CASSPRDSYTTYEQYF. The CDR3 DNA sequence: TGCGCCAGCAGCCCCAGGGACTCCTACACTACCTACGAGCAGTACTTC.

CDR3 sequence reads: CASSLPRTGATGELFF. The CDR3 coding sequence is TGCGCCAGCAGCTTGCCCCGGACAGGGGCCACCGGGGAGCTGTTTTTT. This chain joins TRBV5-1 and TRBJ2-2; TRBD1 matches 9 bases. The trim removed 1 base at V and 4 bases at J, leaving 5 bases unmatched. CDR3 length: 16 residues. Germline-derived CDR1 and CDR2 are SGHRS and YFSETQ.

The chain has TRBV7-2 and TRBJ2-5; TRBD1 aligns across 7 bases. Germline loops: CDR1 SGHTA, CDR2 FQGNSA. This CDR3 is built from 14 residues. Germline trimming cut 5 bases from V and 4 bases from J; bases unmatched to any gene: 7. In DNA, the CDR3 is TGTGCCAGCAGCCTCCAACAGGGGAGAGAGACCCAGTACTTC. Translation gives CASSLQQGRETQYF.

DNA for the CDR3: TGTGCCAGCTCATCCGGTGGGACAGAGGACTATGGCTACACCTTC. Protein: CASSSGGTEDYGYTF. The genes are TRBV18 and TRBJ1-2; 7 bases are shared with TRBD1. The CDR3 has 15 residues. Germline V lookup: CDR1 KGHSH, CDR2 LQKENI. V was clipped by 5 bases and J by 3 bases; unmatched bases: 9.

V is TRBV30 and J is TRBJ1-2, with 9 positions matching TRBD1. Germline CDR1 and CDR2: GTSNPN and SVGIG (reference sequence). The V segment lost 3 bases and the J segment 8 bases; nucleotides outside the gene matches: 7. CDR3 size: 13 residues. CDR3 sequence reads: CAWRGQGERGYTF. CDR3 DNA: TGTGCCTGGAGGGGACAGGGTGAGAGAGGCTACACCTTC.

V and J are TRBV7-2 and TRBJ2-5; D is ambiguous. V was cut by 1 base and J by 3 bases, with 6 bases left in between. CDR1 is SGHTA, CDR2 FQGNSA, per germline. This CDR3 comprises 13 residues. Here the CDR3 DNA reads TGTGCCAGCAGCTTAGTTCGCGAAGAGACCCAGTACTTC. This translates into CASSLVREETQYF. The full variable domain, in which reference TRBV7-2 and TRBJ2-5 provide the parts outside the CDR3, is GAGVSQSPSNKVTEKGKDVELRCDPISGHTALYWYRQSLGQGLEFLIYFQGNSAPDKSGLPSDRFSAERTGGSVSTLTIQRTQQEDSAVYLCASSLVREETQYFGPGTRLLVL.

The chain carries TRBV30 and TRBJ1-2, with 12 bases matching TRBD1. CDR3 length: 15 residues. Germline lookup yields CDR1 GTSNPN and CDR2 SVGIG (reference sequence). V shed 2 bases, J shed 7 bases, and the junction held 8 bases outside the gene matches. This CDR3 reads CAWSPGTGGDGGYTF. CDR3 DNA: TGTGCCTGGAGTCCCGGGACAGGGGGCGATGGTGGCTACACCTTC.

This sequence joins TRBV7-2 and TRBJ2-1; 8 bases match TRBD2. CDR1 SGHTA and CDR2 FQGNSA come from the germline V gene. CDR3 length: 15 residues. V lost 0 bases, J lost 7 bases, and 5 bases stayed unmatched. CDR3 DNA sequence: TGTGCCAGCAGCTTAGCCGGGGGGGAGTGGAATGAGCAGTTCTTC. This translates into CASSLAGGEWNEQFF.

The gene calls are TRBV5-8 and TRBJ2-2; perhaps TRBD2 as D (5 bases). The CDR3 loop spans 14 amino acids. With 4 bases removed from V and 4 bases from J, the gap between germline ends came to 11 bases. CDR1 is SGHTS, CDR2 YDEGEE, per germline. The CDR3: CASSLTRGTGELFF. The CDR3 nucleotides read TGTGCCAGCAGCCTCACACGGGGCACCGGGGAGCTGTTTTTT.

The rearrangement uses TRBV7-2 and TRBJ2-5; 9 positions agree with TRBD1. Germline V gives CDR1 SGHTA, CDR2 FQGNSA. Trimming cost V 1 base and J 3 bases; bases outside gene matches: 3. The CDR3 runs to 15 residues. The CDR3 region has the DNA TGTGCCAGCAGCTTAGAGACAGGGGGTGAAGAGACCCAGTACTTC. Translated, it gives CASSLETGGEETQYF.

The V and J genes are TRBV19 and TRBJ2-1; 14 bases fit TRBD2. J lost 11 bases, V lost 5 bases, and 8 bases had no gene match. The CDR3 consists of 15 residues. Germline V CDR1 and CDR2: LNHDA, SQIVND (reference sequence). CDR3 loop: CASSAGTSGSRQQFF. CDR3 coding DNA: TGTGCCAGTAGTGCCGGGACTAGCGGGAGTAGGCAGCAGTTCTTC.

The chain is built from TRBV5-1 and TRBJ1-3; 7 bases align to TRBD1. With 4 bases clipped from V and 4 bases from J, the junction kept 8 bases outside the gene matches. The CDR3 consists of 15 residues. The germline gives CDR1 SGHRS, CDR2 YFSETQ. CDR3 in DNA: TGCGCCAGCAGCCCCTCCGGGACAGACGGAAACACCATATATTTT. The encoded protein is CASSPSGTDGNTIYF.

CDR3 DNA: TGTGCCAGCAGCTTGGTCCGCCAGTCTGGCGGGGAGCTGTTTTTT. This gives the protein CASSLVRQSGGELFF. The V gene is TRBV7-2, the J gene TRBJ2-2; D is uncertain. The germline V gene encodes CDR1 SGHTA and CDR2 FQGNSA. V lost 3 bases and J lost 7, with 15 bases in between. The CDR3 covers 15 residues.

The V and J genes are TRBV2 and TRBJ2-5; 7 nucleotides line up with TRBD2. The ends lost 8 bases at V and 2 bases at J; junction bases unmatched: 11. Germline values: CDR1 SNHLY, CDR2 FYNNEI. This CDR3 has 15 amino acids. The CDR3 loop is CASGLVGTKQETQYF. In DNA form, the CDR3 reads TGTGCCAGCGGGCTAGTCGGGACTAAACAAGAGACCCAGTACTTC.

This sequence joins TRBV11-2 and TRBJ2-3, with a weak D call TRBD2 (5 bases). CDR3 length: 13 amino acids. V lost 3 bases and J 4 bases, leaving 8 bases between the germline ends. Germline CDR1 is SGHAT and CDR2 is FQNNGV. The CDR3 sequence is CASSFMRADTQYF. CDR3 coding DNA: TGTGCCAGCAGCTTCATGCGGGCAGATACGCAGTATTTT.

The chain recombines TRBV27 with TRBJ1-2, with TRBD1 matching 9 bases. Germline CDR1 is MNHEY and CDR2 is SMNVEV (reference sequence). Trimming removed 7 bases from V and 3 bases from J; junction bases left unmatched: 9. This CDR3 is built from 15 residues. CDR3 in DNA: TGTGCCAGCAAGCAGGGGACAGGGCAATACTATGGCTACACCTTC. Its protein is CASKQGTGQYYGYTF.

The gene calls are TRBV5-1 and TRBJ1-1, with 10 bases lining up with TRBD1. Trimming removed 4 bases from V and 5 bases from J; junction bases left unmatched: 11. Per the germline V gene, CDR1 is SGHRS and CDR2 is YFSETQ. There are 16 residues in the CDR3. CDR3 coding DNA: TGCGCCAGCAGCCTTGGCGACAGGGGGCTGGGGACTGAAGCTTTCTTT. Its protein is CASSLGDRGLGTEAFF.

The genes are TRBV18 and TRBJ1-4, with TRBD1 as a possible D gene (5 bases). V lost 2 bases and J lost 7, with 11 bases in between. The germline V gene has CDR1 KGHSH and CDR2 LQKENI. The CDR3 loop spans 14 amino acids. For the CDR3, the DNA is TGTGCCAGCTCACCAAACGGGGGGTCTGAAAAACTGTTTTTT. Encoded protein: CASSPNGGSEKLFF.

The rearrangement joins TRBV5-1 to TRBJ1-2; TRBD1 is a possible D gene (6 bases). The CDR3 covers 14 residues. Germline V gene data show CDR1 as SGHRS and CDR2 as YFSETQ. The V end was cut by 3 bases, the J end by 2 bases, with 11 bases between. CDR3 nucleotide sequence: TGCGCCAGCAGCTCACAGGGACGGAACTATGGCTACACCTTC. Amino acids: CASSSQGRNYGYTF.

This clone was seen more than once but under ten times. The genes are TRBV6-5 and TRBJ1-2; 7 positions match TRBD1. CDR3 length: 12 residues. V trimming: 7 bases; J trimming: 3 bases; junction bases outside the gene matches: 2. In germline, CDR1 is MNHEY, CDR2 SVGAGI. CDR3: CASIGTDYGYTF. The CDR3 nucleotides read TGTGCCAGCATTGGGACAGACTATGGCTACACCTTC.

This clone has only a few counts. The DNA of the CDR3 is TGTGCCAGTAGTGGCCCGGGACTAGCGGTGTTGAAGCAGTACTTC. Its protein is CASSGPGLAVLKQYF. V gene TRBV19 combines with J gene TRBJ2-7; the match to TRBD2 covers 11 bases. Germline V gene lookup returns CDR1 LNHDA and CDR2 SQIVND (reference sequence). CDR3 size: 15 residues. V was pared by 5 bases and J by 8 bases, with 11 bases of the junction left unmatched.

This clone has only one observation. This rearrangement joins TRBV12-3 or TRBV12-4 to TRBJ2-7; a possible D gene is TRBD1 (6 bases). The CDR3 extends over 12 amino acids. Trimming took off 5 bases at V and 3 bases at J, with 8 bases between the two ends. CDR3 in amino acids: CASSRQVYEQYF. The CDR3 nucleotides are TGTGCCAGCAGTCGACAGGTCTACGAGCAGTACTTC.